Sequencing of this T cell receptor (beta chain) was carried out in a study of beta chain features in type 1 diabetes. The study, taken as a whole, reports: Shorter TCRB CDR3s, moderately but significantly so, marked every one of the four CD4+ subsets in Type 1 diabetes patients.

Since all of the isolated RNA was reverse transcribed, expressed TCRB transcripts were what got sequenced. Data came from immunoSEQ multiplex PCR; TCRdb stores just in-frame clones and leaves some out. The profile shows about 230,000 clones, roughly 17% of them singletons. V lost 1 base, J lost 0 bases, and 7 bases lay in between. This CDR3 spans 14 amino acids. CDR1 is SGHDN, CDR2 FVKESK, per germline. This clone was seen only a few times. Its antigen is still unknown. Sequenced material: naive CD4+ T cells from blood. The TCR originated in a young man with type 1 diabetes. The chain couples TRBV14 to TRBJ2-7; D gene uncertain. CDR3 sequence (DNA): TGTGCCAGCAGCCAAGCTCTTAGCTCCTACGAGCAGTACTTC. Translated: CASSQALSSYEQYF.